This T cell receptor beta chain was documented in a study of patients and donors after allogeneic stem cell transplantation. This CDR3 has 13 residues. Germline loops: CDR1 SGHTA, CDR2 FQGNSA. The V and J ends lost 5 bases and 8 bases, in that order; junction bases with no gene match: 5. Many counts were recorded for this clonotype. TCRdb analysed the RT-PCR reads with MiXCR anew, one entry per CDR3 protein. Seen here are approximately 200,000 distinct CDR3 sequences, over 12% observed once, and the top ten hold approximately 10%. Sequencing input: blood, either unsorted or a sorted T cell fraction (not recorded which). This sequence originates from a human donor who was either an allogeneic HSCT recipient or a stem cell or donor lymphocyte infusion donor (not recorded which). It is not recorded whose cells these are; they may come from a transplant donor. The rearrangement uses TRBV7-2 and TRBJ1-4; 7 bases are shared with TRBD1. The CDR3 sequence: CASSVRGSEKLFF. The CDR3 bases are TGTGCCAGCAGCGTCAGGGGGAGCGAAAAACTGTTTTTT.